One and the same sample provided the 13 T cell receptor beta chains below, sequenced in a study of T cell responses to AZD1222 COVID-19 vaccine. The method was immunoSEQ multiplex PCR; TCRdb's version includes in-frame clones alone and lacks a portion of them. The sample gives 99,000 or so clones, more than 75% of which show up once; around a tenth is in the top ten. The specimen was peripheral blood, collected on day 0 of AZD1222 vaccination. These receptors were collected from an adult in good health.

J is TRBJ1-4 and V is TRBV2; TRBD1 is a possible D gene (5 bases). In germline, CDR1 is SNHLY, CDR2 FYNNEI. The CDR3 runs to 15 residues. Trimming left V 3 bases short and J 6 bases short, with 14 bases between. The CDR3 region has the DNA TGTGCCAGCAGTGATCTGGACGGGGGAGATGAAAAACTGTTTTTT. Translating gives CASSDLDGGDEKLFF.

DNA for the CDR3: TGTGCCAGCTCACCGGGACAGGGCGAACAGCCCCAGCATTTT. Residues: CASSPGQGEQPQHF. The chain uses TRBV18 and TRBJ1-5, with 9 bases identical to TRBD1. In germline, CDR1 is KGHSH, CDR2 LQKENI. The CDR3 spans 14 residues. Unmatched junction bases numbered 4, after V lost 3 bases and J lost 7 bases.

The J gene is TRBJ2-7, the V gene TRBV3-1 (or the pseudogene TRBV3-2); D might be TRBD1 (7 bases). The ends were cut back, 4 bases at V and 3 bases at J, with 13 bases in the middle. The CDR3 is 14 residues long. CDR1 is LGHDT and CDR2 is YNNKEL in the germline V gene (reference sequence). CDR3 loop: CASSPRQGGYEQYF. DNA of the CDR3: TGTGCCAGCAGCCCCAGACAGGGAGGCTACGAGCAGTACTTC.

The J gene is TRBJ2-7, the V gene TRBV19, with unresolved D. Germline CDR1 and CDR2: LNHDA and SQIVND (reference sequence). The CDR3 extends over 13 amino acids. The ends were cut back, 1 base at V and 0 bases at J, with 4 bases in the middle. As DNA, the CDR3 is TGTGCCAGTAGTATAGGCCGCTCCTACGAGCAGTACTTC. It is translated as CASSIGRSYEQYF.

The chain couples TRBV9 to TRBJ2-5; 16 bases match TRBD2. V shed 1 base and J 2 bases; nucleotides not matched to a gene: 14. Germline V gene sequence: CDR1 SGDLS, CDR2 YYNGEE. This CDR3 spans 21 amino acids. CDR3 residues: CASSVKSGGLAGGPVQETQYF. As DNA, the CDR3 is TGTGCCAGCAGCGTAAAGTCCGGGGGACTAGCGGGAGGGCCGGTTCAAGAGACCCAGTACTTC.

CDR3 region: CASSPVTVTEAFF. The CDR3 coding sequence is TGTGCCAGTAGTCCAGTTACAGTGACTGAAGCTTTCTTT. V and J are TRBV19 and TRBJ1-1; D not resolved. Per germline, CDR1 LNHDA and CDR2 SQIVND (reference sequence). This CDR3 comprises 13 residues. V was cut by 5 bases and J by 5 bases, with 12 bases left in between.

The V gene is TRBV6-1, the J gene TRBJ1-1; D gene unclear. There are 13 residues in the CDR3. V was clipped by 2 bases and J by 9 bases, with 13 bases between them. Germline V lookup: CDR1 MNHNS, CDR2 SASEGT. The CDR3 DNA sequence: TGTGCCAGCAGTGAAAGGCCCGACTTAAAAGCTTTCTTT. Encoded protein: CASSERPDLKAFF.

The V and J genes are TRBV18 and TRBJ2-7; no firm D call. Trimming left V 6 bases short and J 0 bases short, with 9 bases between. In germline, CDR1 is KGHSH, CDR2 LQKENI. This CDR3 region has 13 residues. The CDR3: CASSTSSSYEQYF. The CDR3 DNA is TGTGCCAGCTCCACATCTAGCTCCTACGAGCAGTACTTC.

The genes are TRBV18 and TRBJ1-5, with TRBD1 matching 7 bases. The CDR3 runs 14 residues. Per the germline V gene, CDR1 is KGHSH and CDR2 is LQKENI. The junction had 5 bases not matched to a gene; V was cut back by 1 base and J by 8 bases. The CDR3: CASSPQGGGEPQHF. CDR3 bases: TGTGCCAGCTCACCACAAGGGGGCGGGGAGCCCCAGCATTTT.

The chain uses TRBV28 and TRBJ2-2, with D possibly being TRBD1 (6 bases). Germline V gives CDR1 MDHEN, CDR2 SYDVKM. The CDR3 consists of 14 residues. Trimming removed 6 bases from V and 1 base from J, with 9 bases in between. For the CDR3, the DNA is TGTGCCAGCAGGTTACAGGGGAACACCGGGGAGCTGTTTTTT. It is translated as CASRLQGNTGELFF.

The genes are TRBV19 and TRBJ2-5; D possibly matches TRBD1 or TRBD2 (5 bases each). Germline loops: CDR1 LNHDA, CDR2 SQIVND (reference sequence). The V end was cut by 2 bases, the J end by 7 bases, with 11 bases between. This CDR3 is 13 amino acids long. CDR3 DNA: TGTGCCAGTAGTATAAGCAGGGACGGGACCCAGTACTTC. Encoded protein: CASSISRDGTQYF.

This chain links TRBV5-5 with TRBJ2-1; 10 bases are a match to TRBD2. V trimming: 2 bases; J trimming: 7 bases; junction bases outside the gene matches: 6. Germline V CDR1 and CDR2: SGHKS, YYEKEE (reference sequence). The CDR3 totals 15 residues. The CDR3 is CASSFTSGKLNEQFF. In DNA, the CDR3 is TGTGCCAGCAGCTTCACTAGCGGGAAGTTAAATGAGCAGTTCTTC.

The sample holds a few counts of this clone. This sequence joins TRBV19 and TRBJ1-6; tentative D call: TRBD1 (5 bases). Germline V CDR1 and CDR2: LNHDA, SQIVND (reference sequence). The CDR3 contains 13 residues. Trimming stripped 5 bases from V and 10 bases from J, with 12 bases between. The CDR3 region is CASSERAGSPLHF. For the CDR3, the DNA is TGTGCCAGTAGTGAACGCGCAGGGTCACCCCTCCACTTT.